The 7 T cell receptor beta chains below come from one sample, sequenced in a study of control samples from healthy donors and cancer patients. The protocol was immunoSEQ multiplex PCR, while the TCRdb copy is restricted to in-frame clones and leaves out a portion. The table includes 90,000 to 130,000 clones, approximately 90% detected once. The sequenced material came from PBMCs. The receptors were sampled from a woman aged 60-75 years with lung cancer.

This clone was picked up a small number of times. This chain links TRBV5-4 with TRBJ1-1; no clear D. Between the trimmed V and J ends, which lost 7 bases and 4 bases, there was a span of 20 bases. Germline lookup yields CDR1 SGHNT and CDR2 YYREEE (reference sequence). The CDR3 is 15 amino acids. Written as DNA, the CDR3 is TGTGCCAGCCTACTCGACGCGATAAGAGGCACTGAAGCTTTCTTT. This encodes CASLLDAIRGTEAFF.

The chain has TRBV7-8 and TRBJ1-4; D unclear. With 0 bases removed from V and 6 bases from J, the gap between germline ends came to 11 bases. Germline CDR1 SGHVS, CDR2 FQNEAQ. The CDR3 runs 15 residues. The CDR3: CASSLALGRHEKLFF. CDR3 bases: TGTGCCAGCAGCTTAGCGCTCGGGAGGCATGAAAAACTGTTTTTT.

This clone was picked up a small number of times. The rearrangement joins TRBV4-1 to TRBJ2-1; 15 bases fit TRBD2. In germline, CDR1 is MGHRA, CDR2 YSYEKL. V lost 1 base, J lost 5 bases, and 9 bases stayed unmatched. This CDR3 comprises 19 residues. CDR3 nucleotides: TGCGCCAGCAGCCAAGCCGGACTAGCGGGAGGGCCCTACAACAATGAGCAGTTCTTC. Protein: CASSQAGLAGGPYNNEQFF.

V gene TRBV19 combines with J gene TRBJ2-1; 8 bases fit TRBD2. The V gene's germline CDR1 is LNHDA and CDR2 SQIVND (reference sequence). V lost 3 bases, J lost 9 bases, and 13 bases stayed unmatched. This CDR3 region has 16 residues. CDR3 region: CASSIRLGVAGSEQFF. The CDR3 bases are TGTGCCAGTAGTATTAGGCTAGGGGTAGCGGGAAGTGAGCAGTTCTTC.

The V call is TRBV11-2, the J call TRBJ2-3, with 8 positions matching TRBD2. The CDR3 has 15 residues. After removal of 6 bases from V and 0 bases from J, the junction contained 5 bases not matched to a gene. The germline CDR1 and CDR2 sequences are SGHAT and FQNNGV. The CDR3 loop reads CASSQLAESTDTQYF. CDR3 nucleotides: TGTGCCAGCAGTCAACTAGCGGAAAGCACAGATACGCAGTATTTT.

The rearrangement joins TRBV19 to TRBJ2-6, with D maybe TRBD2 (5 bases). The V gene lost 9 bases and the J gene lost 4 bases, with 10 bases spanning the gap. Germline assignment: CDR1 LNHDA and CDR2 SQIVND (reference sequence). The CDR3 is 13 residues long. CDR3 sequence: CASRTGGANVLTF. The CDR3 DNA follows: TGTGCCAGCCGGACGGGGGGGGCCAACGTCCTGACTTTC.

V and J are TRBV2 and TRBJ1-2; D remains ambiguous. The CDR3 totals 14 residues. The germline V gene encodes CDR1 SNHLY and CDR2 FYNNEI. Trimming pared 3 bases from V and 8 bases from J, leaving 16 bases between. The CDR3 region is CASSDSPGIEGYTF. The CDR3 nucleotides read TGTGCCAGCAGTGACTCCCCGGGGATTGAGGGCTACACCTTC.